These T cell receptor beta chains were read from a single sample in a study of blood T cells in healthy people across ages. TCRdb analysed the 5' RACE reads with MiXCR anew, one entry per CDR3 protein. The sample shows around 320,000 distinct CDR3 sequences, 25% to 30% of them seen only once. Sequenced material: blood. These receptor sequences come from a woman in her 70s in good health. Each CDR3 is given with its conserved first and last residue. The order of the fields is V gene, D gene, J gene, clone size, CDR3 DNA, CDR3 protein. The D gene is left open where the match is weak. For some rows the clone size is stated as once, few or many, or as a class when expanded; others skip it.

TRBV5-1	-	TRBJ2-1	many	TGCGCCAGCAGCTTGCAGGGAGCCTCCTACAATGAGCAGTTCTTC	CASSLQGASYNEQFF
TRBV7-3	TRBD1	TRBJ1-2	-	TGTGCCAGCAGCAGCCGACAGGGGGTTAATGGCTACACCTTC	CASSSRQGVNGYTF
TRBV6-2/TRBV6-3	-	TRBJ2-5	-	TGTGCCAGCAGTCCTAGAGAGGAGCAGTACTTC	CASSPREEQYF
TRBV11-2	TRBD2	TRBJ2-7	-	TGTGCCAGCAGCCTAGATAGCGGGAGGTACGGCTACGAGCAGTACTTC	CASSLDSGRYGYEQYF
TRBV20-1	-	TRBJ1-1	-	TGCAGTGCTTCTAGGGGATCTGAAGCTTTCTTT	CSASRGSEAFF
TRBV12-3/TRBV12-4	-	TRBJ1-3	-	TGTGCCAGCAGTCCTTCCGGGGAGCGGATTGTTAACACCATATATTTT	CASSPSGERIVNTIYF
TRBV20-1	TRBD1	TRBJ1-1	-	TGCAGTGCTGACAGGGGGGGAATGAACACTGAAGCTTTCTTT	CSADRGGMNTEAFF
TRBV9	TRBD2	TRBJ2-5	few	TGTGCCAGCAGCCTTAGCGGGAGGGCCGGTGAGACCCAGTACTTC	CASSLSGRAGETQYF
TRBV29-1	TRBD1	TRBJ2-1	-	TGCAGCGGGGACAGGCACGATGAGCAGTTCTTC	CSGDRHDEQFF
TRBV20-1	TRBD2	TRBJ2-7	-	TGCAGTGCCAGTGGTAGCGGGAGGACTCCCTACGAGCAGTACTTC	CSASGSGRTPYEQYF
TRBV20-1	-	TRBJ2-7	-	TGCAGTGCTCCCCGGTTGATAGCGGAATCCTACGAGCAGTACTTC	CSAPRLIAESYEQYF
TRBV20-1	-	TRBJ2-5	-	TGCAGTGCTGTCTTATCCGGTGAGGAGGCCCAGTACTTC	CSAVLSGEEAQYF
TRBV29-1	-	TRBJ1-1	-	TGCAGCGTTGTGGAAATAATGAACACTGAAGCTTTCTTT	CSVVEIMNTEAFF
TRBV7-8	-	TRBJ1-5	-	TGTGCCAGCAGCTCCCCAGGGAATCAGCCCCAGCATTTT	CASSSPGNQPQHF
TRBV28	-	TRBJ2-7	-	TGTGCCAGCAGCCCAACCGGCCGAACAAGCTCCTACGAGCAGTACTTC	CASSPTGRTSSYEQYF
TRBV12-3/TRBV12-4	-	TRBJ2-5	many	TGTGCCAGCGGGAGGCAGCAAGAGACCCAGTACTTC	CASGRQQETQYF
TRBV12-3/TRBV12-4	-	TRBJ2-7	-	TGTGCCAGCAGTTTCCCCGGCAACTACGAGCAGTACTTC	CASSFPGNYEQYF
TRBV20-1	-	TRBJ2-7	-	TGCAGTGCCCAGTTGACGGACAGCTTCTCCTACGAGCAGTACTTC	CSAQLTDSFSYEQYF
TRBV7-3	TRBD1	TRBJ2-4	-	TGTGCCAGCAGGTACTCGACAGGGATTGCGGCCAAAAACATTCAGTACTTC	CASRYSTGIAAKNIQYF
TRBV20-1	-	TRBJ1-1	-	TGTTCCATCGTTCTGAACACTGAAGCTTTCTTT	CSIVLNTEAFF
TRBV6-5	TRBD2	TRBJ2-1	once	TGTGCCAGCAGTTATCGTGGGACTAGGGCCCATGAGCAGTTCTTC	CASSYRGTRAHEQFF
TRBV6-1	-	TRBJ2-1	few	TGTGCCAGCAGTGAAGTCGACAGGACCAACAATGAGCAGTTCTTC	CASSEVDRTNNEQFF
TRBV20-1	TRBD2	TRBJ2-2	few	TGCAGTGCTCGACCAGCCGGGACTACTGTTGGGGAGCTGTTTTTT	CSARPAGTTVGELFF
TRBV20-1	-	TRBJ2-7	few	TGCAGTGCTAGCTGGGCCTCTCGAGGCGAGCAGTACTTC	CSASWASRGEQYF
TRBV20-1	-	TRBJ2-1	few	TGCAGTGCCTACGAGGAGGAGCAGTTCTTC	CSAYEEEQFF
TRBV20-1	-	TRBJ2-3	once	TGCAGTGCCAAATCGGGGTCCACGCAGTATTTT	CSAKSGSTQYF
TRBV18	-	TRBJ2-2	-	TGTGCCAGCTCGACGGGGTCGAACGGGGAGCTGTTTTTT	CASSTGSNGELFF
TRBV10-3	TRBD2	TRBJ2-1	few	TGTGCCATCGGAGCGGCGGGAGGAACCCCAAATGAGCAGTTCTTC	CAIGAAGGTPNEQFF
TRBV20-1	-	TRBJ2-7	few	TGCAGTGCTAGATTCCCCCTGAAGGGGCCCTACGAGCAGTACTTC	CSARFPLKGPYEQYF
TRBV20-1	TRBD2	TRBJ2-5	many	TGCAGTGCCGGGACGCCATGGACTAGCGGGATTTCGGAGACCCAGTACTTC	CSAGTPWTSGISETQYF
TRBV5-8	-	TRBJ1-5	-	TGTGCCAGCAGCGTAAGGGGTTCGGGCAATCAGCCCCAGCATTTT	CASSVRGSGNQPQHF
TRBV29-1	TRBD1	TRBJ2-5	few	TGCAGCGGAATTTCAGGGGGCCTAAATAGGGAGACCCAGTACTTC	CSGISGGLNRETQYF
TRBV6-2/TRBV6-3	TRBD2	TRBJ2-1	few	TGTGCCAGCAGTGAGTTCGGGAGGTTGGTCTTC	CASSEFGRLVF
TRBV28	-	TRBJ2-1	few	TGTGCCAGCAGAGAGGCCTACAATGAGCAGTTCTTC	CASREAYNEQFF
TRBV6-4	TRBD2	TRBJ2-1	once	TGTGCCAGCAGTGTAAGCGGGGGGAAGAATGAGCAGTTCTTC	CASSVSGGKNEQFF
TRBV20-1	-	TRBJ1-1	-	TGCAGTGCTAGAGATCGTAGGGGCGCGGGAACTGAAGCTTTCTTT	CSARDRRGAGTEAFF
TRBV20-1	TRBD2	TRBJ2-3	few	TGCAGTGCTAGAGGTTCGTCTAGCGGGAGCACAGATACGCAGTATTTT	CSARGSSSGSTDTQYF
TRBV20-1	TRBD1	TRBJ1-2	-	TGCAGTGCTACAGGGGGACACTATGGCTACACCTTC	CSATGGHYGYTF
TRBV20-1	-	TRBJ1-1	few	TGCAGGGACACCCGACAGAACACTGAAGCTTTCTTT	CRDTRQNTEAFF
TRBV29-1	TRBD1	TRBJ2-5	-	TGCAGCGTGTCGACAGGGATTAGCGAGACCCAGTACTTC	CSVSTGISETQYF
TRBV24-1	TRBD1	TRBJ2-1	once	TGTGCCACCAGTGACCGTAGGCCGGGACAGGGAAGCTATAATGAGCAGTTCTTC	CATSDRRPGQGSYNEQFF
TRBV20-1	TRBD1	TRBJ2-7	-	TGCAGTGTCACAGGGGAAGGTCGAACCTACGAGCAGTACTTC	CSVTGEGRTYEQYF